This is a list of T cell receptor beta chains from one sample in a study of shared clonotypes between healthy human individuals. Only in-frame clones appear in the TCRdb table, and some are missing; sequencing was by immunoSEQ multiplex PCR. The sample has around 1.1 million clones, approximately 80% seen once. Source material: memory CD4+ T cells from PBMCs. These receptor sequences come from a man aged 18 to 29 in good health. Some clones in this sample may be carry-over from other donors' samples. Each CDR3 is given with its conserved first and last residue. The D gene is left open where the match is weak. For some rows the clone size is stated as once, few or many, or as a class when expanded; others skip it.

TRBV4-3,15,TRBJ2-3,-,-,CASSQGAISTDTQYF,TGCGCCAGCAGCCAAGGTGCAATTAGCACAGATACGCAGTATTTT
TRBV5-4,14,TRBJ1-6,-,-,CASRGTTAGSPLHF,TGTGCCAGCAGGGGGACGACGGCCGGTTCACCCCTCCACTTT
TRBV7-6,15,TRBJ1-3,-,-,CASSLSQNSGNTIYF,TGTGCCAGCAGCTTATCCCAGAACTCTGGAAACACCATATATTTT
TRBV5-1,15,TRBJ2-7,TRBD2,-,CASTVELAGANEQYF,TGCGCCAGCACCGTTGAGTTAGCGGGGGCAAACGAGCAGTACTTC
TRBV7-2,15,TRBJ1-1,-,once,CASSLFHGGGTEAFF,TGTGCCAGCAGCTTATTCCACGGGGGCGGGACTGAAGCTTTCTTT
TRBV18,13,TRBJ1-2,-,once,CASSPGSYYGYTF,TGTGCCAGCTCACCAGGCAGCTACTATGGCTACACCTTC
TRBV4-2,15,TRBJ2-7,-,-,CASSQGQEASYEQYF,TGTGCCAGCAGCCAAGGGCAGGAGGCCTCCTACGAGCAGTACTTC
TRBV5-1,13,TRBJ1-1,-,-,CASSLSVNTEAFF,TGCGCCAGCAGCTTGTCAGTGAACACTGAAGCTTTCTTT
TRBV2,14,TRBJ2-1,-,-,CASSEVGGGGGQFF,TGTGCCAGCAGTGAAGTAGGGGGAGGCGGTGGGCAGTTCTTC
TRBV5-4,14,TRBJ2-2,-,-,CASSQDTNTGELFF,TGTGCCAGCAGCCAGGACACGAACACCGGGGAGCTGTTTTTT
TRBV12-5,15,TRBJ2-1,TRBD2,-,CASGNGLASYNEQFF,TGTGCTAGTGGGAATGGACTAGCGTCTTACAATGAGCAGTTCTTC
TRBV5-1,15,TRBJ2-1,-,few,CASSRVPSSYNEQFF,TGCGCCAGCAGCAGAGTTCCGAGCTCCTACAATGAGCAGTTCTTC
TRBV15,13,TRBJ2-7,-,-,CATSRPSSGEQYF,TGTGCCACCAGCAGGCCTTCCTCGGGGGAGCAGTACTTC
TRBV5-1,17,TRBJ2-5,-,-,CASSRAVTGQDQETQYF,TGCGCCAGCAGCCGGGCAGTGACGGGGCAAGACCAAGAGACCCAGTACTTC
TRBV28,14,TRBJ1-4,TRBD1,-,CASSLAGGREKLFF,TGTGCCAGCAGTCTGGCAGGGGGCAGAGAAAAACTGTTTTTT
TRBV5-1,15,TRBJ1-1,TRBD1,-,CASSSTGGIKTEAFF,TGCGCCAGCAGTTCGACAGGGGGTATAAAAACTGAAGCTTTCTTT
TRBV4-1,15,TRBJ1-3,-,-,CASSQASHSGNTIYF,TGCGCCAGCAGCCAAGCTTCACACTCTGGAAACACCATATATTTT
TRBV2,12,TRBJ2-1,-,-,CASSDNYAGQFF,TGTGCCAGCAGTGATAACTATGCCGGGCAGTTCTTC
TRBV5-6,14,TRBJ1-5,-,-,CASSSNQPSQPQHF,TGTGCCAGCAGCTCAAATCAGCCAAGTCAGCCCCAGCATTTT
TRBV5-1,14,TRBJ2-1,TRBD2,-,CASSLFQREDEQFF,TGCGCCAGCAGCTTGTTTCAGCGGGAGGATGAGCAGTTCTTC
TRBV2,13,TRBJ1-2,-,-,CASSEGFADGYTF,TGTGCCAGCAGTGAAGGTTTTGCAGACGGCTACACCTTC
TRBV28,16,TRBJ1-5,-,few,CASIDRKFGGNQPQHF,TGTGCCAGCATCGACAGAAAATTCGGGGGCAATCAGCCCCAGCATTTT